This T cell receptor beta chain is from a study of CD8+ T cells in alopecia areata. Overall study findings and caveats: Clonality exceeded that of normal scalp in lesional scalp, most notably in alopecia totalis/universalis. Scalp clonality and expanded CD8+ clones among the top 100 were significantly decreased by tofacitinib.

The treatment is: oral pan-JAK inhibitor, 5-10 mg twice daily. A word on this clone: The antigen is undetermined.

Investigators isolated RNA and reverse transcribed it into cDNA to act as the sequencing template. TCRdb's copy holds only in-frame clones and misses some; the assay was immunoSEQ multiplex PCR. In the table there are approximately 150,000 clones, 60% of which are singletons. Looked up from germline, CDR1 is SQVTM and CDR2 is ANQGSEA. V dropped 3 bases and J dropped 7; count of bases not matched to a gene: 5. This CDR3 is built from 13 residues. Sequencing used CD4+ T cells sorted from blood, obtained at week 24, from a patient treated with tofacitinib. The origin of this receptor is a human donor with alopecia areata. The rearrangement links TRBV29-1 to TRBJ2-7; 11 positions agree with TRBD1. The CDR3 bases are TGCAGCGTTGACGGACAGGGGGCAGGAGAGCAGTACTTC. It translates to CSVDGQGAGEQYF.